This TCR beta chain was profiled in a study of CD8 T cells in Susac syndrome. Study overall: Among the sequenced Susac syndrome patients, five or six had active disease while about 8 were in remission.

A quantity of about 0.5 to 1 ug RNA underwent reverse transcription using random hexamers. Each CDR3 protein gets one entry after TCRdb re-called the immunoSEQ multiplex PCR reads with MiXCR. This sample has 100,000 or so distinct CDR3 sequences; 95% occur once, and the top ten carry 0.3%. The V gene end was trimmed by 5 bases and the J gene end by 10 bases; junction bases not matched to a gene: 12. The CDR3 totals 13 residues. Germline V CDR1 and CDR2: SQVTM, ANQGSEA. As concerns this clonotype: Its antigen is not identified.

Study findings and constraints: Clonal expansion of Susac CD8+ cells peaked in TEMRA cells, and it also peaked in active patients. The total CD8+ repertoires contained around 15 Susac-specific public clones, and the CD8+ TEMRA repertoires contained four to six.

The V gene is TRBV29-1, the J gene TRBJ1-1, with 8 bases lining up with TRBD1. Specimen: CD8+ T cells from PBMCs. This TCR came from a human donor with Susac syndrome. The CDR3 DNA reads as TGCAGCGTTAAGAAAGATCAGGGGGCTGGAGCTTTCTTT. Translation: CSVKKDQGAGAFF.